This TCR beta chain was recorded in a study of T cell responses to AZD1222 COVID-19 vaccine. Profiled with immunoSEQ multiplex PCR; TCRdb holds only in-frame clones, not every one. The sample gives roughly 120,000 clones, about 88% of which show up once; 3.5% to 4.5% is in the top ten. Trimming took off 4 bases at V and 3 bases at J, with 16 bases between the two ends. Germline V gives CDR1 SGHAT, CDR2 FQNNGV. The CDR3 totals 16 residues. The genes are TRBV11-2 and TRBJ2-1; D might be TRBD1 or TRBD2, each matching 6 bases. The TCR was taken from an adult in good health. Sample: peripheral blood, taken on day 0 of AZD1222 vaccination. The CDR3 spells CASSSPGGANYNEQFF. The DNA for the CDR3 is TGTGCCAGCAGCTCTCCCGGGGGCGCAAACTACAATGAGCAGTTCTTC.